This TCR beta chain was sequenced in a study of T cell responses to AZD1222 COVID-19 vaccine. Study-level results: Vaccine-associated CD4 TCRs spanned spike, dominant at 160-218 and 743-854.

Worth noting for this clone: Antigen: not known.

The CDR3 is made up of 12 amino acids. V lost 6 bases to trimming and J lost 8 bases, with 13 bases between them. The germline CDR1 and CDR2 sequences are WNHNN and SYGVQD (reference sequence). Here immunoSEQ multiplex PCR was the method, and the copy in TCRdb shows in-frame clones only, minus some. The sample contains more than 150,000 clones, approximately 90% of which appear only once. The sample consisted of peripheral blood, taken on day 0 of AZD1222 vaccination. The clonotype comes from an adult in good health. V and J are TRBV10-1 and TRBJ1-2; no definite D call. The CDR3 DNA reads TGCGCCAGCAGGGACTCCGCTGGCGGCTACACCTTC. Translating gives CASRDSAGGYTF.